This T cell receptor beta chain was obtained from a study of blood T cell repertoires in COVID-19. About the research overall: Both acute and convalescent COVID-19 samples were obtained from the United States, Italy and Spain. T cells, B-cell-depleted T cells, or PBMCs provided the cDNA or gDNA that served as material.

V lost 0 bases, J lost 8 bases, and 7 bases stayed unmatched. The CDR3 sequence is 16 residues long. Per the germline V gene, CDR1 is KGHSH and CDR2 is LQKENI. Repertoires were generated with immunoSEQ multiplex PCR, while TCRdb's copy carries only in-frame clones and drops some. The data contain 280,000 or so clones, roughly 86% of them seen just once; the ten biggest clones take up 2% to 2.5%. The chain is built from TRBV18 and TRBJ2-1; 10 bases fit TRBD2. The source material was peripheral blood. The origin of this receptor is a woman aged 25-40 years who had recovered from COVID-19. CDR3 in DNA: TGTGCCAGCTCACCACCGCAGCGGGGGGGCGGGGATGAGCAGTTCTTC. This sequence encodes CASSPPQRGGGDEQFF. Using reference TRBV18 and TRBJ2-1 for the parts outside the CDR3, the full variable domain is NAGVMQNPRHLVRRRGQEARLRCSPMKGHSHVYWYRQLPEEGLKFMVYLQKENIIDESGMPKERFSAEFPKEGPSILRIQQVVRGDSAAYFCASSPPQRGGGDEQFFGPGTRLTVL.